The 3 T cell receptor beta chains reported below all come from one sample, sequenced in a study of blood T cell repertoires in COVID-19. The repertoire was sequenced with immunoSEQ multiplex PCR; TCRdb's copy has only in-frame clones and lacks some. The sample consists of 87,000 or so clones, about four fifths of them appearing once. Sequencing input: peripheral blood. The origin of the receptors is a woman between 70 and 85 years old with acute or convalescent COVID-19.

V gene TRBV9 combines with J gene TRBJ2-1; 9 bases map to TRBD2. Per germline, CDR1 SGDLS and CDR2 YYNGEE. J was trimmed by 4 bases and V by 0 bases; bases with no gene match: 5. This CDR3 has 16 residues. Here the CDR3 reads CASSVVRLAGYNEQFF. CDR3 sequence (DNA): TGTGCCAGCAGCGTAGTTAGGCTAGCGGGGTACAATGAGCAGTTCTTC.

V and J are TRBV2 and TRBJ1-2; D is undetermined. This CDR3 spans 17 amino acids. V was clipped by 2 bases and J by 4 bases, with 20 bases between them. Germline V gene sequence: CDR1 SNHLY, CDR2 FYNNEI. CDR3 bases: TGTGCCAGCAGTGAACCAAAAAACTCCGTCGCATTCTATGGCTACACCTTC. Its translation is CASSEPKNSVAFYGYTF.

The chain carries TRBV21-1 and TRBJ1-1; the D call in the table, TRBD1, was not verified against the DNA. TRBV21-1 is flagged as a pseudogene. This CDR3 spans 12 amino acids. For the CDR3, the DNA is TGTGCCAGCAACAGGGAGAGCACTGAAGCTTTCTTT. Protein product: CASNRESTEAFF.